These 11 T cell receptor beta chains originate from one sample sequenced in a study of blood T cell repertoires in COVID-19. The protocol was immunoSEQ multiplex PCR, while the TCRdb copy is restricted to in-frame clones and leaves out a portion. The profile covers about 140,000 clones, with about 90% appearing a single time and roughly 10% taken by the ten largest. Sequences were obtained from peripheral blood. These receptors came from a man aged 50-60 years with active or convalescent COVID-19.

V gene TRBV28 combines with J gene TRBJ1-5; 7 bases are a match to TRBD1. The CDR3 totals 15 residues. J lost 4 bases, V lost 2 bases, and 5 bases had no gene match. Looked up from germline, CDR1 is MDHEN and CDR2 is SYDVKM. The CDR3 sequence: CASSLSRGPNQPQHF. CDR3 nucleotides: TGTGCCAGCAGTTTAAGTAGGGGGCCAAATCAGCCCCAGCATTTT.

The chain combines TRBV9 with TRBJ1-6; D perhaps matches TRBD1 (6 bases). V was pared by 0 bases and J by 8 bases, with 12 bases between. CDR3 length: 15 amino acids. From germline, CDR1 is SGDLS and CDR2 YYNGEE. The CDR3 loop is CASSVDGGRDSPLHF. The CDR3 bases are TGTGCCAGCAGCGTAGATGGGGGCAGGGATTCACCCCTCCACTTT.

The rearrangement links TRBV16 to TRBJ1-2; the D gene is possibly TRBD1 (5 bases). Trimming took off 2 bases at V and 5 bases at J, with 9 bases between the two ends. This CDR3 has 13 residues. Germline V CDR1 and CDR2: KGHSY, FQNENV. CDR3 amino acids: CASSQGRDYGYTF. CDR3 DNA: TGTGCCAGCAGCCAAGGCAGGGATTATGGCTACACCTTC.

The chain uses TRBV18 and TRBJ2-5, with 9 bases aligning to TRBD1. J was trimmed by 2 bases and V by 4 bases; bases with no gene match: 5. The CDR3 extends over 15 amino acids. Germline V gene data show CDR1 as KGHSH and CDR2 as LQKENI. The CDR3 DNA sequence: TGTGCCAGCTCACTCGGGACAGGGAAGCAAGAGACCCAGTACTTC. This translates into CASSLGTGKQETQYF.

The V call is TRBV19, the J call TRBJ2-7; possible D gene TRBD2, 6 bases. Per the germline V gene, CDR1 is LNHDA and CDR2 is SQIVND (reference sequence). The CDR3 covers 15 residues. With 1 base removed from V and 6 bases from J, the gap between germline ends came to 16 bases. DNA for the CDR3: TGTGCCAGTAGTATAGGGGGGGTCCCCAGGCGCGAGCAGTACTTC. Its protein product is CASSIGGVPRREQYF.

Here the CDR3 reads CASSLGGKDQPQHF. CDR3 DNA sequence: TGCGCCAGCAGCTTGGGAGGGAAGGATCAGCCCCAGCATTTT. V and J are TRBV5-1 and TRBJ1-5; D is ambiguous. The CDR3 extends over 14 amino acids. Germline CDR1 is SGHRS and CDR2 is YFSETQ. The V and J ends lost 0 bases and 5 bases respectively, with 9 bases between them.

CDR3: CASSRDSQNTEAFF. CDR3 sequence (DNA): TGTGCCAGCTCACGCGACAGCCAGAACACTGAAGCTTTCTTT. The chain combines TRBV18 with TRBJ1-1, with a tentative D call TRBD1 (5 bases). The CDR3 contains 14 residues. V gave up 4 bases and J gave up 1 base, with 10 bases separating them. CDR1 KGHSH and CDR2 LQKENI come from the germline V gene.

This clone was seen a few times. The chain recombines TRBV7-9 with TRBJ2-2; D is uncertain. The CDR3 has 14 residues. V was cut by 1 base and J by 0 bases, with 3 bases left in between. Germline-derived CDR1 and CDR2 are SEHNR and FQNEAQ (reference sequence). CDR3 in DNA: TGTGCCAGCAGCTTAGTAGCGAACACCGGGGAGCTGTTTTTT. Protein product: CASSLVANTGELFF. The full variable domain, completed using reference TRBV7-9 and TRBJ2-2, is DTGVSQNPRHKITKRGQNVTFRCDPISEHNRLYWYRQTLGQGPEFLTYFQNEAQLEKSRLLSDRFSAERPKGSFSTLEIQRTEQGDSAMYLCASSLVANTGELFFGEGSRLTVL.

This clone was observed a few times. This chain uses TRBV19 with TRBJ2-7, with TRBD2 matching over 7 bases. Germline CDR1 and CDR2: LNHDA and SQIVND (reference sequence). The CDR3 spans 16 residues. V was clipped by 8 bases and J by 4 bases; unmatched bases: 17. Here the CDR3 reads CASATRRLAEGYEQYF. In nucleotides, the CDR3 is TGTGCCAGTGCAACTAGGAGGCTAGCGGAGGGATACGAGCAGTACTTC.

The V and J genes are TRBV28 and TRBJ2-3; a weak D match, TRBD2 (5 bases). The V end was cut by 5 bases, the J end by 4 bases, with 16 bases between. From germline, CDR1 is MDHEN and CDR2 SYDVKM. This CDR3 is built from 15 residues. The CDR3 sequence: CASSPYRGIPDTQYF. For the CDR3, the DNA is TGTGCCAGCAGTCCCTACCGGGGTATCCCAGATACGCAGTATTTT.

V and J are TRBV11-2 and TRBJ2-7; 11 bases align to TRBD2. The junction had 2 bases not matched to a gene; V was cut back by 4 bases and J by 3 bases. The CDR3 has 14 amino acids. In germline, CDR1 is SGHAT, CDR2 FQNNGV. The CDR3: CASSSLAGVYEQYF. In DNA, the CDR3 is TGTGCCAGCAGCTCACTAGCGGGGGTCTACGAGCAGTACTTC.